Listed here are 8 T cell receptor beta chains from one sample, sequenced in a study of patients and donors after allogeneic stem cell transplantation. TCRdb re-called the RT-PCR reads through MiXCR, storing one row per CDR3 protein. This repertoire shows more than 850,000 distinct CDR3 sequences, roughly 18% found once; its top ten account for roughly 6.4%. The specimen sequenced was blood, either unsorted or a sorted T cell fraction (not recorded which). The origin of the receptors is a human donor who was either an allogeneic HSCT recipient or a stem cell or donor lymphocyte infusion donor (not recorded which). It is not recorded whose cells these are; they may come from a transplant donor.

This clonotype was picked up many times. The chain is built from TRBV12-3 or TRBV12-4 and TRBJ2-3; TRBD1 is a possible D gene (6 bases). Between the trimmed V and J ends, which lost 3 bases and 1 base, there was a span of 14 bases. This CDR3 is built from 16 residues. DNA for the CDR3: TGTGCCAGCAGTTTCCCCCAGGGGAAGGGCACAGATACGCAGTATTTT. It yields the protein CASSFPQGKGTDTQYF.

The table lists this clonotype with a few counts. The rearrangement uses TRBV12-3 or TRBV12-4 and TRBJ2-7; 8 bases line up with TRBD1. The CDR3 consists of 16 residues. Trimming took 5 bases from V and 4 from J; bases not matched to a gene: 13. CDR3: CASSITGTGRVYEQYF. As DNA, the CDR3 is TGTGCCAGCAGTATTACCGGGACAGGTCGAGTGTACGAGCAGTACTTC.

CDR3 loop: CASSRGVGTEAFF. Written as DNA, the CDR3 is TGTGCCAGCAGCCGTGGAGTGGGCACTGAAGCTTTCTTT. The rearrangement joins TRBV12-3 or TRBV12-4 to TRBJ1-1; no definite D call. This CDR3 comprises 13 residues. V lost 6 bases, J lost 4 bases, and 12 bases lay in between.

The CDR3 region is CSAQGLYNEQFF. Written as DNA, the CDR3 is TGCAGTGCTCAGGGGCTTTACAATGAGCAGTTCTTC. The genes are TRBV20-1 and TRBJ2-1, with D perhaps matching TRBD1 (6 bases). With 5 bases removed from V and 4 bases from J, the gap between germline ends came to 9 bases. The CDR3 is 12 residues long. Germline CDR1 reads DFQATT; CDR2 reads SNEGSKA (reference sequence).

This clonotype showed up just a few times. J is TRBJ2-1 and V is TRBV24-1, with 8 bases that match TRBD2. The CDR3 is 16 residues long. Trimming took 4 bases from V and 5 from J; bases not matched to a gene: 9. CDR1 and CDR2 (germline): KGHDR, SFDVKD. This CDR3 reads CATSDRDGRVDNEQFF. CDR3 DNA: TGTGCCACCAGTGACCGAGACGGGAGGGTCGACAATGAGCAGTTCTTC.

The chain couples TRBV6-1 to TRBJ1-4, with D maybe TRBD1 (5 bases). The CDR3 contains 16 residues. Trimming left V 8 bases short and J 1 base short, with 17 bases between. Per germline, CDR1 MNHNS and CDR2 SASEGT. The DNA for the CDR3 is TGTGCCAGCTTGGGACGGTTAAAGGGAACTAATGAAAAACTGTTTTTT. This sequence encodes CASLGRLKGTNEKLFF.

This clonotype was counted a single time. J is TRBJ1-4 and V is TRBV20-1, with D uncertain. In germline, CDR1 is DFQATT, CDR2 SNEGSKA (reference sequence). V lost 1 base to trimming and J lost 2 bases, with 5 bases between them. The CDR3 covers 13 residues. The CDR3 nucleotides read TGCAGTGCTAGAGTGGGGACTAATGAAAAACTGTTTTTT. Its translation is CSARVGTNEKLFF.

This clonotype was seen many times. V is TRBV12-3 or TRBV12-4 and J is TRBJ1-1; D call uncertain. Trimming left V 3 bases short and J 4 bases short, with 24 bases between. This CDR3 spans 18 amino acids. CDR3 in amino acids: CASSFGSRGVGKSTEAFF. As DNA, the CDR3 is TGTGCCAGCAGTTTTGGCTCACGCGGGGTGGGGAAGAGCACTGAAGCTTTCTTT.